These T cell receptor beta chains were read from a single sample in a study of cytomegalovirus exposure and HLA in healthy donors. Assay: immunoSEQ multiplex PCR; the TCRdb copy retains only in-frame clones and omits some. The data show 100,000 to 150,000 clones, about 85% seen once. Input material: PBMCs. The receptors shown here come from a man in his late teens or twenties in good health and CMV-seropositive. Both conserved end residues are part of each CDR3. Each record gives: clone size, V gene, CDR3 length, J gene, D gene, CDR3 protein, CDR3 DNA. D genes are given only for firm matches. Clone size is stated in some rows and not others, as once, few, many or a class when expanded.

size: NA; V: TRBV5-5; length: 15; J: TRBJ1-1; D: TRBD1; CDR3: CASSATTGQNTEAFF; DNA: TGTGCCAGCAGCGCAACGACAGGGCAGAACACTGAAGCTTTCTTT
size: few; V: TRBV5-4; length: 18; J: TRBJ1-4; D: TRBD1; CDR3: CASSPGTGAKGGNEKLFF; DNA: TGTGCCAGCAGCCCCGGGACAGGGGCCAAAGGTGGTAATGAAAAACTGTTTTTT
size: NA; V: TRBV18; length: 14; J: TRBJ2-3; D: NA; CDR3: CASSPTRDTDTQYF; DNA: TGTGCCAGCTCACCAACCAGGGACACAGATACGCAGTATTTT
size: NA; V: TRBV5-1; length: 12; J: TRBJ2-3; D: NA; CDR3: CASRESGDTQYF; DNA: TGCGCCAGCAGAGAGTCAGGTGATACGCAGTATTTT
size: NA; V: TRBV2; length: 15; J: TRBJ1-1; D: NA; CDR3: CASSDAARLNTEAFF; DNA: TGTGCCAGCAGTGATGCGGCGAGATTGAACACTGAAGCTTTCTTT
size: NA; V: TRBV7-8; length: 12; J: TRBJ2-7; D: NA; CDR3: CASSLGDYEQYF; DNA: TGTGCCAGCAGCTTAGGAGACTACGAGCAGTACTTC
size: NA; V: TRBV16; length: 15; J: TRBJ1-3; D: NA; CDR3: CASSHRQDSGNTIYF; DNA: TGTGCCAGCAGCCACAGACAGGATTCTGGAAACACCATATATTTT
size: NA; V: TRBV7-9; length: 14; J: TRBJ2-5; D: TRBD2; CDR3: CASSPPGGGEAQYF; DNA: TGTGCCAGCAGCCCCCCGGGAGGGGGAGAGGCCCAGTACTTC
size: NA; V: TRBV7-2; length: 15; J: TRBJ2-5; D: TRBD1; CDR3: CASSPTGGLWETQYF; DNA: TGTGCCAGCAGCCCCACAGGGGGCTTGTGGGAGACCCAGTACTTC
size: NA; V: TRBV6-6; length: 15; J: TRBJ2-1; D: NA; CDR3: CASSYGFMGTNEQFF; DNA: TGTGCCAGCAGTTACGGATTCATGGGCACTAATGAGCAGTTCTTC
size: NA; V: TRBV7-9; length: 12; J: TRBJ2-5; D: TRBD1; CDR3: CASTSGQETQYF; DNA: TGTGCCAGCACCTCGGGACAGGAGACCCAGTACTTC
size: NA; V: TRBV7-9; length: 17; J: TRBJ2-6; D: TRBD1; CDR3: CASSLLTGNSGANVLTF; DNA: TGTGCCAGCAGCCTTTTGACAGGGAACTCTGGGGCCAACGTCCTGACTTTC
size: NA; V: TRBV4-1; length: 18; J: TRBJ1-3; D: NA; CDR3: CASSQDQSGLGRVGTIYF; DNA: TGCGCCAGCAGCCAAGATCAAAGTGGTCTGGGTCGGGTGGGCACCATATATTTT
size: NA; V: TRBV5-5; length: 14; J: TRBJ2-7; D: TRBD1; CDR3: CASSTWDRKYEQYF; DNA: TGTGCCAGCAGTACCTGGGACAGAAAATACGAGCAGTACTTC
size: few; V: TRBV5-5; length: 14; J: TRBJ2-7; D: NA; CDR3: CASSSPPGNYEQYF; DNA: TGTGCCAGCAGCTCCCCGCCAGGGAACTACGAGCAGTACTTC
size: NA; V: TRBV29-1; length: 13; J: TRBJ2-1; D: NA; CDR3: CSVGARSYNEQFF; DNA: TGCAGCGTTGGCGCTAGATCCTACAATGAGCAGTTCTTC
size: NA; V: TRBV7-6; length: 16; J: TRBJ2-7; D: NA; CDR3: CASSLATAPWSYEQYF; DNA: TGTGCCAGCAGCTTAGCGACAGCTCCATGGTCCTACGAGCAGTACTTC
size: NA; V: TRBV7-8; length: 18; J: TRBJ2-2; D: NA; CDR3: CASSSTVGRRADTGELFF; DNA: TGTGCCAGCAGCTCGACGGTGGGGAGGAGAGCAGACACCGGGGAGCTGTTTTTT
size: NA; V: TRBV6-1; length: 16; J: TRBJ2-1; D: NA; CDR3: CASREQALGSYNEQFF; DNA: TGTGCCAGCAGGGAACAGGCCCTCGGCTCCTACAATGAGCAGTTCTTC
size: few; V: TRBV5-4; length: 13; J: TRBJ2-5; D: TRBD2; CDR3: CASSPAGVETQYF; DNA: TGTGCCAGCAGCCCCGCGGGAGTAGAGACCCAGTACTTC
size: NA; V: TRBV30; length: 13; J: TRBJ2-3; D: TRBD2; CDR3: CAGRLAGRDTQYF; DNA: TGTGCCGGCCGACTAGCGGGGCGAGATACGCAGTATTTT
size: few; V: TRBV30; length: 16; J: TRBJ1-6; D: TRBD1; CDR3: CAWRRVWTGVGSPLHF; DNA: TGTGCCTGGAGACGGGTCTGGACAGGGGTTGGGTCACCCCTCCACTTT
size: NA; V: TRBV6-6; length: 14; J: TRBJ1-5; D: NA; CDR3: CASSVTRVNQPQHF; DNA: TGTGCCAGCAGTGTCACCAGGGTGAATCAGCCCCAGCATTTT
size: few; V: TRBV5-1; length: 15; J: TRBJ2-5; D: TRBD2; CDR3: CASQPEGLARETQYF; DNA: TGCGCCAGCCAACCCGAGGGACTAGCTAGGGAGACCCAGTACTTC
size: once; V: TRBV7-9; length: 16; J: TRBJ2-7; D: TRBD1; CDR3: CASSQQDPGTGYEQYF; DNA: TGTGCCAGCAGCCAACAGGACCCCGGGACAGGCTACGAGCAGTACTTC
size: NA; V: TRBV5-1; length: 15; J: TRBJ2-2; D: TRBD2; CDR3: CASRTGTSGTGELFF; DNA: TGCGCCAGCCGCACCGGGACTAGCGGCACCGGGGAGCTGTTTTTT
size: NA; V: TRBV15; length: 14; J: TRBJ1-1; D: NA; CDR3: CATSRGGGNTEAFF; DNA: TGTGCCACCAGCAGAGGGGGGGGGAACACTGAAGCTTTCTTT
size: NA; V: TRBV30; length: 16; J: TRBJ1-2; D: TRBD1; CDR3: CAWRSRQGPPSYGYTF; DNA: TGTGCCTGGAGGAGCAGACAGGGGCCTCCGTCCTATGGCTACACCTTC
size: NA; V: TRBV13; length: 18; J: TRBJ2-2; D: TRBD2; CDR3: CASSPSGGRASATGELFF; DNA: TGTGCCAGCAGCCCATCGGGCGGGAGGGCCTCGGCCACCGGGGAGCTGTTTTTT
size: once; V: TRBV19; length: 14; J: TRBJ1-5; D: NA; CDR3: CASSIRGYGQPQHF; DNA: TGTGCCAGTAGTATCCGGGGATACGGTCAGCCCCAGCATTTT
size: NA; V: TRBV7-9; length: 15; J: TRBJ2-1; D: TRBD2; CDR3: CASSLAGGPLNEQFF; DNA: TGTGCCAGCAGCCTAGCGGGGGGGCCGTTAAATGAGCAGTTCTTC
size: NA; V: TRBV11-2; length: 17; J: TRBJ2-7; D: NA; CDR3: CASSSNAGTGSPYEQYF; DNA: TGTGCCAGCAGCTCCAACGCCGGGACTGGGTCCCCCTACGAGCAGTACTTC
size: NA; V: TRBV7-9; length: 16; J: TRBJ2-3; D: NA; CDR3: CASSLPRRASTDTQYF; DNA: TGTGCCAGCAGCTTGCCGAGGAGGGCATCCACAGATACGCAGTATTTT
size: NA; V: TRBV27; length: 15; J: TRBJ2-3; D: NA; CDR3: CASTRTRVLTDTQYF; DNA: TGTGCCAGCACCCGCACGAGGGTTTTGACAGATACGCAGTATTTT
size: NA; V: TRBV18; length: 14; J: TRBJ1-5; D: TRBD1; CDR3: CASSPTGGDQPQHF; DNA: TGTGCCAGCTCCCCTACAGGGGGGGATCAGCCCCAGCATTTT
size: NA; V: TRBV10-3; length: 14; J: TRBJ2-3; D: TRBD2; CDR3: CAIRTSGSTDTQYF; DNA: TGTGCCATCAGAACTAGCGGGAGTACAGATACGCAGTATTTT
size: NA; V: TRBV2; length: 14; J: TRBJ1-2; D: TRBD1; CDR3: CASSLRDRSYGYTF; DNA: TGTGCCAGCAGTTTACGGGACAGGTCCTATGGCTACACCTTC